The clone carrying this TCR beta chain has just a few counts. Its antigen is not known. Amplification of TCR beta CDR3 regions used RNA as the template. HTBI primers were used for first-round RT-PCR of the TCR CDR3. One entry per CDR3 protein, called by TCRdb with MiXCR from the multiplex PCR reads. The sample shows hundreds of thousands of distinct CDR3 sequences, around 13% of them seen only once. Diagnosis rested on symptoms, serum thyroxine and TRAb, thyroid ultrasound, and orbital computed tomography. The source of the sample is a study of T cells in Graves' hyperthyroidism and ophthalmopathy. At the level of the study: Peripheral blood was obtained at initial diagnosis, preceding any treatment. General study points: Most thyroid clonotypes expanded above 0.001 were also detected in blood.

V lost 7 bases, J lost 8 bases, and 17 bases lay in between. The CDR3 contains 12 residues. Germline loops: CDR1 DFQATT, CDR2 SNEGSKA (reference sequence). The chain joins TRBV20-1 to TRBJ1-2; perhaps TRBD1 as D (6 bases). The origin of this receptor is a woman aged 30 to 39 with Graves' hyperthyroidism. Sequencing was performed on blood. The CDR3 protein is CSVHRWTEGYTF. In nucleotides, the CDR3 is TGCAGTGTCCACCGGTGGACAGAGGGCTACACCTTC.